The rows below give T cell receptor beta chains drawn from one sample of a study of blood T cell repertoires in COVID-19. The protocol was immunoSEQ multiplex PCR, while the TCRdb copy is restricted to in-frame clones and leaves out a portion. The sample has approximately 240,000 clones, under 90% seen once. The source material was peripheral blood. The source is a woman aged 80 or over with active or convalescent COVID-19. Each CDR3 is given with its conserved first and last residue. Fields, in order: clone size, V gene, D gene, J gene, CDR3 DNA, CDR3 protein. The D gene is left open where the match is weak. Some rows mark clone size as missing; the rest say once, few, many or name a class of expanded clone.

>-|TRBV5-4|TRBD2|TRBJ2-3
TGTGCCAGCAGCTTAACCTCTAGCGGGGCCCGCACAGATACGCAGTATTTT
CASSLTSSGARTDTQYF
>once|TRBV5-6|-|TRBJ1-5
TGTGCCAGCAGCTTTAGGTCTACGGGATTCAATCAGCCCCAGCATTTT
CASSFRSTGFNQPQHF
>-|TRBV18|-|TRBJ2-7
TGTGCCAGCTTCGCGACAGGAGCCTACGAGCAGTACTTC
CASFATGAYEQYF
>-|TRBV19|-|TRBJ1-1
TGTGCCAGTAGTATAACCGCGTGGAACACTGAAGCTTTCTTT
CASSITAWNTEAFF
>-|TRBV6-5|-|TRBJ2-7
TGTGCCAGTAGGCGGGGCAGCTTGTCCTACGAGCAGTACTTC
CASRRGSLSYEQYF
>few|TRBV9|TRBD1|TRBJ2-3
TGTGCCAGCAGCAGGACAGGGGAAGCAGATACGCAGTATTTT
CASSRTGEADTQYF
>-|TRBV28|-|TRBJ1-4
TGTGCCAGCAGAACCGGGGGGGAAAAACTGTTTTTT
CASRTGGEKLFF
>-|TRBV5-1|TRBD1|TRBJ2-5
TGCGCCAGCAGCATACAGGGGCGGTTGGAGACCCAGTACTTC
CASSIQGRLETQYF
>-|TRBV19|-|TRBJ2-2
TGTGCCAGTAGTCATTCCCCAAACACCGGGGAGCTGTTTTTT
CASSHSPNTGELFF
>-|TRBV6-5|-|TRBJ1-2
TGTGCCAGCAGTATGACACCCAACTATGGCTACACCTTC
CASSMTPNYGYTF
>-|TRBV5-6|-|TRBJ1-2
TGTGCCAGCAGCTTGGGGGGCAGCTCAAACTATGGCTACACCTTC
CASSLGGSSNYGYTF
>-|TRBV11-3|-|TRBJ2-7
TGTGCCAGCAGCTTAGACAGGGGGGTCTCGTCCGAGCAGTACTTC
CASSLDRGVSSEQYF
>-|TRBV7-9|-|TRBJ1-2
TGTGCCAGCAGCACCGGACAGAGCTATGGCTACACCTTC
CASSTGQSYGYTF
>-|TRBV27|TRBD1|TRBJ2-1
TGTGCCAGCAGACTGTACCGGGACAGAGAGGGCAATGAGCAGTTCTTC
CASRLYRDREGNEQFF
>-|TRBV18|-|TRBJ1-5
TGTGCCAGCTCGCCTCAATCAGGGTCCAATCAGCCCCAGCATTTT
CASSPQSGSNQPQHF
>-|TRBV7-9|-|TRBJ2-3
TGTGCCAGCAGCTTTGTAAGGGGGAGCACAGATACGCAGTATTTT
CASSFVRGSTDTQYF
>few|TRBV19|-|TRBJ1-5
TGTGCCAGTAGTATTATAGGCAGTCGCAGGGCCCAGCATTTT
CASSIIGSRRAQHF
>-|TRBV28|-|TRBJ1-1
TGTGCCAGCAGTTCCCAATCAGGGTCTGGCACTGAAGCTTTCTTT
CASSSQSGSGTEAFF
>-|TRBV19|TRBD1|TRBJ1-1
TGTGCCAGTAGTATAGGACAGGGCTCGGCTGAAGCTTTCTTT
CASSIGQGSAEAFF
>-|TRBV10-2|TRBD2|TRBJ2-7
TGCGCCAGCAGTGGTGGCGGGGGGCCTGGGTTC
CASSGGGGPGF
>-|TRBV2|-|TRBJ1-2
TGTGCCCGACAGGTAGGGCTCTATGGCTACACCTTC
CARQVGLYGYTF
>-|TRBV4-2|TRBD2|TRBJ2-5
TGTGCCAGCGGACAAAGGCGGGGGGAGACCCAGTACTTC
CASGQRRGETQYF
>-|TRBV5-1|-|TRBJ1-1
TGCGCCAGCAGCCAACCGGGAGGGATGAACACTGAAGCTTTCTTT
CASSQPGGMNTEAFF
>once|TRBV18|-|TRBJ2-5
TGTGCCAGCTCACGAGACTACCAACAAGAGACCCAGTACTTC
CASSRDYQQETQYF
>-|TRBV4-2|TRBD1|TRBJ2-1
TGTGCCAGCAGCCAAGATTATGGACAGGGGGCGAATGAGCAGTTCTTC
CASSQDYGQGANEQFF
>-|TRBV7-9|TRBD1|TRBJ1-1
TGTGCCAGCAGCCAGTGGGAGGGGGCAGTGTCTAGACAGGGGATGAAAGCTTTCTTT
CASSQWEGAVSRQGMKAFF
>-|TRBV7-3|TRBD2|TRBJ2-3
TGTGCCAGCAGCTTATACCCCGGGACTAGCGGGTTCACAGATACGCAGTATTTT
CASSLYPGTSGFTDTQYF